This is a list of T cell receptor beta chains from one sample in a study of T cell responses to AZD1222 COVID-19 vaccine. The data were produced by immunoSEQ multiplex PCR, yet TCRdb's version contains in-frame clones alone and is incomplete. The sample comprises around 210,000 clones, about 94% of which are singletons, and 1.7% rests with the top ten. Sequenced material: peripheral blood, taken 28 days after the second dose of the MenACWY control vaccine. Receptors originate from an adult who received the MenACWY meningococcal vaccine as a control. CDR3s include the opening cysteine and the closing phenylalanine or tryptophan. The order of the fields is clone size, D gene, V gene, J gene, CDR3 DNA, CDR3 protein. The D gene is left open where the match is weak. Expanded clones get a size class; other rows say once, few or many, or leave the size out.

>.|TRBD2|TRBV2|TRBJ2-7
TGTGCCAGCAGAAGCGGGGGAGCCGGGACGTTC
CASRSGGAGTF
>.|.|TRBV6-5|TRBJ2-7
TGTGCCAGCAGCATTGGGACAACCTACGAGCAGTACTTC
CASSIGTTYEQYF
>.|TRBD1|TRBV7-9|TRBJ1-4
TGTGCCAGCAGCTTAATGCAGGGGGCTTATGAAAAACTGTTTTTT
CASSLMQGAYEKLFF
>.|.|TRBV5-1|TRBJ2-5
TGCGCCAGCAGCTTGGCGGGGAGAAAAGAGACCCAGTACTTC
CASSLAGRKETQYF
>.|.|TRBV5-4|TRBJ1-1
TGTGCCAGCAGAGCTTGGGGGCAAATGAACACTGAAGCTTTCTTT
CASRAWGQMNTEAFF
>.|.|TRBV5-6|TRBJ2-3
TGTGCCAGCAGCTTTCTGCGGGGCGCCAGCACAGATACGCAGTATTTT
CASSFLRGASTDTQYF
>.|TRBD1|TRBV6-5|TRBJ1-1
TGTGCCAGCAGGGCGGACAGGGTGGTGACTGAAGCTTTCTTT
CASRADRVVTEAFF
>.|.|TRBV7-9|TRBJ1-2
TGTGCCAGCAGCTTAGGGGGGGGAGGCCCTGGCGATGGCTACACCTTC
CASSLGGGGPGDGYTF
>once|TRBD1|TRBV3-1/TRBV3-2|TRBJ2-5
TGTGCCAGCAGCGCTTTGGACAGGCCTAACCAAGAGACCCAGTACTTC
CASSALDRPNQETQYF
>.|.|TRBV5-1|TRBJ2-5
TGCGCCAGCAGCTTGGGACGGGGAGAGACCCAGTACTTC
CASSLGRGETQYF